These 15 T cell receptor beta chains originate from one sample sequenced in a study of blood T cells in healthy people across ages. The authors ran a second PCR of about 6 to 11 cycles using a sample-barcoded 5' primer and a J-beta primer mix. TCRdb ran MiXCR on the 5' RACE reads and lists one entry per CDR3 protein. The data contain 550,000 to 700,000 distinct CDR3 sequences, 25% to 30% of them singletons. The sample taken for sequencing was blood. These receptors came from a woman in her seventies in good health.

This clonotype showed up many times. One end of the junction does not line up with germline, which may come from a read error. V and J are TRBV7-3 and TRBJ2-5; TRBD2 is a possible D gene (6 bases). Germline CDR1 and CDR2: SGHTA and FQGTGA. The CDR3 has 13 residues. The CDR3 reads CASSSTSLETQYF. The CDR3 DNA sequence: TGCGCCAGCAGCTCGACTAGTTTAGAGACCCAGTACTTC.

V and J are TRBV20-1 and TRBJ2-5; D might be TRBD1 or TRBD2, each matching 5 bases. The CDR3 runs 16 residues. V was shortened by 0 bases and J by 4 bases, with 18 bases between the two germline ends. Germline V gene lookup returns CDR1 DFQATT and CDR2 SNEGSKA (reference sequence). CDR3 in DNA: TGCAGTGCTAGAGATTCCCAGCGAGGGGAAATAGAGACCCAGTACTTC. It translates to CSARDSQRGEIETQYF.

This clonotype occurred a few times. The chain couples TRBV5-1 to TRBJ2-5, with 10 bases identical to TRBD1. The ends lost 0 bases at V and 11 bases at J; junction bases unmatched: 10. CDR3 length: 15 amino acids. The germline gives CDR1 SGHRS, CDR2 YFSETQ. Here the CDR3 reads CASSLAGDRGPEQYF. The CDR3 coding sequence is TGCGCCAGCAGCTTGGCCGGGGACAGGGGACCTGAGCAGTACTTC. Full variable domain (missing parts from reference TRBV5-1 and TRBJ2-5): KAGVTQTPRYLIKTRGQQVTLSCSPISGHRSVSWYQQTPGQGLQFLFEYFSETQRNKGNFPGRFSGRQFSNSRSEMNVSTLELGDSALYLCASSLAGDRGPEQYFGPGTRLLVL.

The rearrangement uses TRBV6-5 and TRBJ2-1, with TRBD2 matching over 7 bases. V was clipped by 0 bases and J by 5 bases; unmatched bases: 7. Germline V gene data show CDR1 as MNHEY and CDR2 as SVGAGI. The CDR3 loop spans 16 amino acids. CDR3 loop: CASSYSGTNPNNEQFF. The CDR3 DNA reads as TGTGCCAGCAGTTACTCGGGGACTAACCCTAACAATGAGCAGTTCTTC.

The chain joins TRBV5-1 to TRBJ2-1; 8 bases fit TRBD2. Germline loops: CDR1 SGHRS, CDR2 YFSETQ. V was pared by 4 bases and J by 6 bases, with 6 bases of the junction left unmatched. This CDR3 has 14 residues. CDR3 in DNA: TGCGCCAGCAGCCCCGGACTAGCCTCCAATGAGCAGTTCTTC. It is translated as CASSPGLASNEQFF.

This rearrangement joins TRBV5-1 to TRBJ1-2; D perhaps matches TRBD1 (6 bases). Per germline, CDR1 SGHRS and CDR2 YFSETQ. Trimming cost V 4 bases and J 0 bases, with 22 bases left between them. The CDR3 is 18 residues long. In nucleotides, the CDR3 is TGCGCCAGCAGCCCAAGGACAGATTCGGGAGGTGCTAACTATGGCTACACCTTC. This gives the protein CASSPRTDSGGANYGYTF.

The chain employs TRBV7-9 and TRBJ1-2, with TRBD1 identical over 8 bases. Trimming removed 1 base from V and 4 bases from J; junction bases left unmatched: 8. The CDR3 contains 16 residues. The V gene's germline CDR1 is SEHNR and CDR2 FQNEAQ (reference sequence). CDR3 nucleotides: TGTGCCAGCAGCTTAGAGACGTGGGGACAGGTCTATGGCTACACCTTC. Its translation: CASSLETWGQVYGYTF.

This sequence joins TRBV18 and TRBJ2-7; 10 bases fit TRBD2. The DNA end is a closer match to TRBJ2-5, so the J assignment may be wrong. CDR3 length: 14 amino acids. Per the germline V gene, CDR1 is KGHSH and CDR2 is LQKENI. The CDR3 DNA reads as TGTGCCAGCTCACGGGGGACTAGCGACGAGACCCAGTACTTC. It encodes CASSRGTSDETQYF.

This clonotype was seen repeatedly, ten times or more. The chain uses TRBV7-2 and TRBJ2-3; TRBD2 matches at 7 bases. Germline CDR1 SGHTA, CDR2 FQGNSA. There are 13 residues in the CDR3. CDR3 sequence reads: CALAGEFTDTQYF. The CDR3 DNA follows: TGTGCTCTGGCGGGGGAGTTTACAGATACGCAGTATTTT.

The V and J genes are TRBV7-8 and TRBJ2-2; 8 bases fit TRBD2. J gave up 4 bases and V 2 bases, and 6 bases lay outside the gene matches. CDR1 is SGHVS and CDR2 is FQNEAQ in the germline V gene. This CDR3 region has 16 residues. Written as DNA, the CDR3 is TGTGCCAGCAGCTTACTCGGGACTAGTCCCACCGGGGAGCTGTTTTTT. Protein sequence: CASSLLGTSPTGELFF.

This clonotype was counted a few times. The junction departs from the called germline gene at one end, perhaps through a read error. The CDR3 loop is CASSRTYGQGVSYAF. DNA for the CDR3: TGTGCCAGCAGCCGCACCTACGGACAGGGGGTCTCCTACGCCTTC. The chain couples TRBV3-1 to TRBJ1-2; TRBD1 matches 10 bases. The CDR3 contains 15 residues. CDR1 is LGHDT, CDR2 YNNKEL, per germline (reference sequence).

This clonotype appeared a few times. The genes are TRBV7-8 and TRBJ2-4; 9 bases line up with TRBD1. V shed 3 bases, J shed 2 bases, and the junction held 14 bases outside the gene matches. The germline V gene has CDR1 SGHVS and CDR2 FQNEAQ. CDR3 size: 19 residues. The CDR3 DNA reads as TGTGCCAGCAGCTTGGGAACAGGACAGGGGCCATTTACCAAAAACATTCAGTACTTC. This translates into CASSLGTGQGPFTKNIQYF.

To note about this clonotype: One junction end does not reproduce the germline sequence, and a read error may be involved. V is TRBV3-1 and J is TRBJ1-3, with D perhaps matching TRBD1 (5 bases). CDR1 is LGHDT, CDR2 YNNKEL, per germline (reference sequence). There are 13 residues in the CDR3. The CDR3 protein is CASGQGSGNTIYF. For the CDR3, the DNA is TGTGCCAGCGGCCAGGGCTCTGGAAACACCATATATTTT.

The CDR3 sequence: CASSRGGTPRGEQFF. CDR3 sequence (DNA): TGTGCCAGCAGTCGCGGGGGAACCCCCCGGGGTGAGCAGTTCTTC. This chain links TRBV27 with TRBJ2-1; 7 positions match TRBD2. V trimming: 5 bases; J trimming: 9 bases; junction bases outside the gene matches: 13. Germline V lookup: CDR1 MNHEY, CDR2 SMNVEV (reference sequence). This CDR3 region has 15 residues.

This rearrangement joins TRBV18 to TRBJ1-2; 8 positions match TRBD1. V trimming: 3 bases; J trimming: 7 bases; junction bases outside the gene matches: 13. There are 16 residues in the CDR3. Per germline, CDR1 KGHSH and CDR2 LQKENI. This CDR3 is CASSPFQDREGGGYTF. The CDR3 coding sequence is TGTGCCAGCTCACCTTTTCAGGACAGGGAAGGCGGTGGCTACACCTTC.